This TCR beta chain stems from a study of beta chain features in type 1 diabetes (dated by TCRdb to 2016 to 2019). For context, the study as a whole: Mean age, gender distribution, total cell number and subset yield were not different between patients and healthy donors. Whereas all 30 or so donors provided naive and central memory subsets, regulatory and stem cell-like memory subsets were isolated from just 8 patients and about eight healthy donors. A total of around 110,000,000 sorted cells were examined across all samples, and RNA yield correlated strongly with the number of cells per subset. In the study, TCRB repertoires of sorted circulating CD4+ T cell subsets from recently diagnosed type 1 diabetes patients were compared with those of matched healthy donors. Broader findings and caveats from the paper: PCR may preferentially amplify shorter templates, but because patient and control samples were amplified and corrected together, any resulting skew would affect both groups equally. A moderate but significant shortening of TCRB CDR3 length was observed in type 1 diabetes patients in all four CD4+ subsets. Sequencing cDNA rather than genomic DNA could over-represent highly expressing activated cells, although activation and CD3 levels did not differ between groups. The naive, central memory and regulatory TCRB repertoires appeared to resemble one another more closely among patients than among healthy donors. Because the HLA sub-analyses included only small numbers of individuals, any influence of HLA type on TCRB rearrangement was left unresolved. At VDJ recombination sites, patients with type 1 diabetes made fewer insertions and deleted more nucleotides, a pattern implying thymic rearrangement abnormalities.

All of the isolated RNA was reverse transcribed with the High Capacity cDNA Reverse Transcription Kit, so expressed TCRB transcripts were sequenced. Deep immunoSEQ sequencing was applied to naive, central memory and regulatory T cell samples, giving an average of roughly 3.5 million total reads per sample. Sorted cells were lysed in RLT buffer, and RNA was extracted using DNase-treated RNeasy Micro or Mini kits according to cell number. Each cell subset was processed separately to prevent cross-contamination, with patient and healthy donor samples processed together. The immunoSEQ multiplex PCR was used to amplify TCRB sequences from cDNA, generating 87-bp fragments that spanned the CDR3 region. Sequencing of the amplicons was performed on the Illumina HiSeq platform. As for the original processing: PCR bias was corrected computationally using synthetic template baselines, and reads within Hamming distance 2 were collapsed, with unmergeable singletons discarded. Reads were aligned against IMGT to assign V, D and J genes, CDR3 length and insertions or deletions at six rearrangement sites. Within each subset, clonotype counts were normalized to sorted cell number, and only after that were true diversity and Gini coefficients computed with the tcR R package. The overlap coefficient, calculated on TCRB nucleotide sequences, was used to quantify repertoire sharing. TCRdb took over this immuneACCESS table, retaining in-frame rearrangements with V and J assigned. Such tables are incomplete; in checked studies, under half of the missing clones stem from an unresolved V gene, and the remainder is unexplained. V, J and clone size derive from that table, while D and trimming were established from the DNA sequence. This sample comprises around 140,000 clones, 9% of them detected only once. The ten largest clones capture approximately 0.7% of the sample.

Comments on this clone: Its antigen is unknown. No much larger clonotype is one base removed from it; base qualities were not supplied.

From a lookup of the germline V gene, CDR1 and CDR2 are MNHNS and SASEGT. Including cysteine and phenylalanine, the CDR3 has 15 amino acids. The sequence is cut down to CDR3 DNA, 45 bases in frame from base 1. Unmatched junction bases come to 12, with V trimmed by 10 bases and J by 1 base. Each donor gave one peripheral blood draw, roughly 0.12 L on average, collected into heparinised tubes. A BD FACSAria II and a panel including CD45RO, CCR7, CD25, CD127, CD95 and CD27 were used to sort naive, central memory, regulatory and stem cell-like memory CD4+ T cells. Purity was above 98% for every sorted population. Right away, PBMCs were isolated by Lymphoprep density gradient centrifugation and were stained directly, with no culture step. So that batch effects would be minimized, each experiment stained and sorted samples in pairs, pairing one healthy donor with one patient.

Source material: central memory CD4+ T cells from blood. The chain couples TRBV6-1 to TRBJ1-1, and TRBD1 matches 7 of the central bases. The TCR sequence derives from a man aged 25 to 45 with type 1 diabetes. The DNA sequence is given as TGTGCCACCACCACCGGGACAGCTCCGAACACTGAAGCTTTCTTT. This is translated as CATTTGTAPNTEAFF.